The T cell receptor beta chain under discussion was sequenced for a study of identical twins. The length of the CDR3 is 14 residues. V trimming: 1 base; J trimming: 9 bases; junction bases outside the gene matches: 4. Unique molecular identifiers were in the cDNA, with template-switch universal primer binding. TCRdb recomputed calls from the 5' RACE reads with MiXCR, one row per CDR3 protein. Here the sample spans around 690,000 distinct CDR3 sequences, around 20% being singletons. With respect to this clonotype: Its antigen is undetermined.

Study results and limitations: One should note that invariant MAIT and iNKT cells could partly confound zero-insertion analyses.

These sequences were also reported in another study, on T cells expressing NK-cell markers.

The TCR was taken from a woman aged 18-29 years in good health. V usage is TRBV12-3 or TRBV12-4 and J usage is TRBJ2-7, with 12 bases aligning to TRBD2. The source material was PBMCs. The CDR3 reads CASSLGLAGVRQYF. For the CDR3, the DNA is TGTGCCAGCAGTTTAGGACTAGCGGGAGTCAGGCAGTACTTC.